One sample yielded the 14 T cell receptor beta chains listed below, sequenced in a study of radiotherapy plus CTLA-4 blockade in lung cancer. Repertoires were generated with immunoSEQ multiplex PCR, while TCRdb's copy carries only in-frame clones and drops some. This sample has fewer than 95,000 clones, with about four fifths found just once. Here the sequenced sample was peripheral blood, taken from a patient treated with radiotherapy plus ipilimumab. The receptors here all came from a human donor with non-small cell lung cancer who had stable disease on radiotherapy plus ipilimumab.

The chain is built from TRBV30 and TRBJ2-2; 12 nucleotides match TRBD2. J gave up 9 bases and V 0 bases, and 23 bases lay outside the gene matches. This CDR3 is 21 amino acids long. Germline V gives CDR1 GTSNPN, CDR2 SVGIG (reference sequence). CDR3: CAWSVLSSLAPWTSGKRELFF. The CDR3, as DNA: TGTGCCTGGAGTGTACTATCATCCCTGGCCCCCTGGACTAGCGGGAAGAGGGAGCTGTTTTTT. The full variable domain, with the rest looked up from reference TRBV30 and TRBJ2-2, is SQTIHQWPATLVQPVGSPLSLECTVEGTSNPNLYWYRQAAGRGLQLLFYSVGIGQISSEVPQNLSASRPQDRQFILSSKKLLLSDSGFYLCAWSVLSSLAPWTSGKRELFFGEGSRLTVL.

The chain couples TRBV5-4 to TRBJ2-7, with TRBD1 identical over 7 bases. The CDR3 is 15 residues long. With 3 bases clipped from V and 3 bases from J, the junction kept 9 bases outside the gene matches. CDR1 and CDR2 (germline): SGHNT, YYREEE (reference sequence). CDR3 nucleotides: TGTGCCAGCAGCTCCCCCGGGACAGCCAACTACGAGCAGTACTTC. The encoded protein is CASSSPGTANYEQYF.

The chain couples TRBV19 to TRBJ2-7; no definite D call. Per the germline V gene, CDR1 is LNHDA and CDR2 is SQIVND (reference sequence). Trimming took 2 bases from V and 6 from J, leaving 14 bases between them. This CDR3 spans 14 amino acids. As DNA, the CDR3 is TGTGCCAGTAGTATAAGTAGTAGTGAAGGCGAGCAGTACTTC. Protein product: CASSISSSEGEQYF.

The chain joins TRBV6-4 to TRBJ2-3, with 9 bases matching TRBD2. The CDR3 is 16 amino acids. J lost 2 bases, V lost 0 bases, and 3 bases had no gene match. CDR1 and CDR2 (germline): MRHNA, SNTAGT. The CDR3 protein is CASSDSGGGATDTQYF. CDR3 bases: TGTGCCAGCAGTGACTCTGGCGGGGGGGCCACAGATACGCAGTATTTT.

The chain couples TRBV6-1 to TRBJ2-7; 7 bases are a match to TRBD2. Trimming removed 2 bases from V and 5 bases from J; junction bases left unmatched: 6. Germline CDR1 and CDR2: MNHNS and SASEGT. The CDR3 has 14 amino acids. DNA for the CDR3: TGTGCCAGCAGTGAAACGCCTGGGAGGGACGAGCAGTACTTC. Its protein is CASSETPGRDEQYF.

V and J are TRBV15 and TRBJ1-5; D is possibly TRBD1 (5 bases). Germline V CDR1 and CDR2: LNHNV, YYDKDF (reference sequence). CDR3 length: 15 amino acids. Trimming took off 1 base at V and 0 bases at J, with 7 bases between the two ends. The CDR3 sequence: CATSRAGDSNQPQHF. The CDR3 DNA reads as TGTGCCACCAGCAGAGCGGGGGATAGCAATCAGCCCCAGCATTTT.

V is TRBV30 and J is TRBJ1-5; 7 nucleotides line up with TRBD1. CDR1 is GTSNPN, CDR2 SVGIG, per germline (reference sequence). Germline trimming cut 1 base from V and 4 bases from J; bases unmatched to any gene: 4. The CDR3 spans 14 residues. The CDR3 sequence is CAWSAGTVNQPQHF. DNA for the CDR3: TGTGCCTGGAGTGCCGGGACAGTGAATCAGCCCCAGCATTTT.

This chain connects TRBV5-6 to TRBJ2-5; 11 bases line up with TRBD1. V lost 1 base and J lost 3; bases outside the gene matches: 2. Germline V CDR1 and CDR2: SGHDT, YYEEEE. This CDR3 is 15 amino acids long. The CDR3 sequence: CASSLMGQGEETQYF. The CDR3 DNA is TGTGCCAGCAGCTTGATGGGACAGGGGGAAGAGACCCAGTACTTC.

This chain joins TRBV14 and TRBJ1-3; TRBD1 might be the D (5 bases). The CDR3 covers 15 residues. Germline V gene sequence: CDR1 SGHDN, CDR2 FVKESK. V lost 4 bases and J lost 4, with 14 bases in between. The CDR3 coding sequence is TGTGCCAGCAGCCCTTCAAGGACAACAGGAAACACCATATATTTT. Translated, it gives CASSPSRTTGNTIYF.

This sequence joins TRBV28 and TRBJ1-5, with TRBD1 matching 12 bases. The germline V gene encodes CDR1 MDHEN and CDR2 SYDVKM. The CDR3 has 16 amino acids. V dropped 5 bases and J dropped 3; count of bases not matched to a gene: 5. CDR3: CASSPRDRGPNQPQHF. The CDR3 DNA is TGTGCCAGCAGTCCCAGGGACAGGGGGCCCAATCAGCCCCAGCATTTT.

This clone turned up a few times. The chain is built from TRBV28 and TRBJ1-6; maybe TRBD1 (6 bases). The CDR3 runs to 14 residues. V shed 6 bases and J shed 9 bases, with 15 bases lying between them. From germline, CDR1 is MDHEN and CDR2 SYDVKM. The CDR3 nucleotides read TGTGCCAGCAGGCTTACAGGGTCGAGTTCACCCCTCCACTTT. It specifies CASRLTGSSSPLHF.

The chain couples TRBV10-3 to TRBJ2-3; 7 bases are a match to TRBD2. The CDR3 is made up of 13 amino acids. With 7 bases clipped from V and 1 base from J, the junction kept 2 bases outside the gene matches. Germline CDR1 reads ENHRY; CDR2 reads SYGVKD. CDR3 loop: CAINSGGTDTQYF. In nucleotides, the CDR3 is TGTGCCATCAACAGCGGGGGCACAGATACGCAGTATTTT.

This clone was detected a few times. The chain combines TRBV18 with TRBJ1-6; 7 bases are a match to TRBD1. CDR1 and CDR2 from the germline V gene are KGHSH and LQKENI. V gave up 4 bases and J gave up 11 bases; unmatched junction bases: 5. This CDR3 comprises 13 residues. CDR3 amino acids: CASSRTGRPPLHF. The CDR3 bases are TGTGCCAGCTCACGGACAGGTCGACCACCCCTCCACTTT.

J is TRBJ1-1 and V is TRBV5-1, with 9 positions matching TRBD1. V shed 4 bases and J 6 bases; nucleotides not matched to a gene: 7. The CDR3 extends over 14 amino acids. In germline, CDR1 is SGHRS, CDR2 YFSETQ. The CDR3: CASSRRTGVPEAFF. In nucleotides, the CDR3 is TGCGCCAGCAGCCGCAGGACAGGGGTTCCTGAAGCTTTCTTT.